These T cell receptor beta chains were read from a single sample in a study of blood T cell repertoires in COVID-19. The protocol was immunoSEQ multiplex PCR, while the TCRdb copy is restricted to in-frame clones and leaves out a portion. The table shows over 150,000 clones, with approximately 85% occurring only once. Sequencing was done on a sample of PBMCs or T cells enriched from blood (not recorded which). The receptor set was obtained from a man aged 35 to 55 who had recovered from COVID-19. CDR3s include the opening cysteine and the closing phenylalanine or tryptophan. A D gene is named only where the DNA matches it firmly. Where a row states a size, it is once, few, many or the class of an expanded clone; other rows omit it.

j_call clone_size d_call v_call cdr3_nt cdr3_aa
TRBJ1-5 . . TRBV28 TGTGCCAGCGGTACAGGGATCCAGCCCCAGCATTTT CASGTGIQPQHF
TRBJ1-2 . . TRBV3-1/TRBV3-2 TGTGCCAGCAGCCAGCATAACAGGGATGCTAACTATGGCTACACCTTC CASSQHNRDANYGYTF
TRBJ1-2 . . TRBV2 TGTGCCAGCAGTCCAGGAATGGATAACTATGGCTACACCTTC CASSPGMDNYGYTF
TRBJ1-3 . . TRBV19 TGTGCCAGTAGTATTCATCGGAACACCATATATTTT CASSIHRNTIYF
TRBJ1-2 . . TRBV29-1 TGCACCCCAAGTCCGGCGGAGCGGGGCTACACCTTC CTPSPAERGYTF
TRBJ1-1 . . TRBV6-1 TGTGCCAGCAGTGACGCAGGGTATACTGAAGCTTTCTTT CASSDAGYTEAFF
TRBJ2-2 . . TRBV4-2 TGTGCCAGCAGCCCGCGGCAGGGGAGTAGAGCCGGGGAGCTGTTTTTT CASSPRQGSRAGELFF
TRBJ2-7 . TRBD2 TRBV28 TGTGCCAGCAGTGTACGAGCGGGAGAACTGTACGAGCAGTACTTC CASSVRAGELYEQYF
TRBJ1-3 few TRBD1 TRBV18 TGTGCCAGCTCACCACCGGGACAGAGGATCTCTGGAAACACCATATATTTT CASSPPGQRISGNTIYF
TRBJ1-4 . . TRBV5-4 TGTGCCAGCAGCTTGGCGGGCCCGGGAGAAGAAAAACTGTTTTTT CASSLAGPGEEKLFF
TRBJ1-2 . . TRBV19 TGTGCCAGTAGTATTCGATGGAGGCTGGACTATGGCTACACCTTC CASSIRWRLDYGYTF
TRBJ1-5 once . TRBV12-5 TGTGCTAGTGGTCTACAGGGCAATCAGCCCCAGCATTTT CASGLQGNQPQHF
TRBJ1-2 few TRBD1 TRBV11-2 TGTGCCAGCAGCCCGACAGGGTTGGGTGGCTACACCTTC CASSPTGLGGYTF
TRBJ1-2 . TRBD1 TRBV9 TGTGCCAGCAGCGTAGATCGTAGGGGGCCAGACTATGGCTACACCTTC CASSVDRRGPDYGYTF
TRBJ1-2 . TRBD1 TRBV29-1 TGCAGCGCACCGGGACAGGGGATAAGTGGCTACACCTTC CSAPGQGISGYTF
TRBJ1-3 . . TRBV6-6 TGTGCCAGCAGTTCTGCAGGAAGAAACACCATATATTTT CASSSAGRNTIYF
TRBJ1-2 . . TRBV6-5 TGTGCCAGCAGTTACTTCTCCGACAGGAACTATGGCTACACCTTC CASSYFSDRNYGYTF
TRBJ2-4 . . TRBV19 TGTGCCAGTAGTATAGCTGTAGCCAAAAACATTCAGTACTTC CASSIAVAKNIQYF